The 8 T cell receptor beta chains below were found in one sample sequenced in a study of graft-versus-host responses after intestinal transplantation. Measured with immunoSEQ multiplex PCR; TCRdb has only the in-frame clones, and not every one. The sample comprises around 10,000 clones, 80% to 95% of which are singletons, and roughly 5% rests with the top ten. The specimen comprised PBMCs, sampled roughly 64 days after transplant. These receptors came from a human patient who received an intestinal transplant, so some T cells may come from the graft donor.

V gene TRBV30 combines with J gene TRBJ1-3; D is ambiguous. V was shortened by 5 bases and J by 7 bases, with 12 bases between the two germline ends. The CDR3 runs 12 residues. CDR1 is GTSNPN, CDR2 SVGIG, per germline (reference sequence). The CDR3 reads CAWQAWGNTIYF. CDR3 DNA: TGTGCCTGGCAAGCATGGGGTAACACCATATATTTT.

This sequence joins TRBV19 and TRBJ1-5; D is uncertain. Trimming shortened V by 4 bases and J by 6 bases, and 10 bases separated the two germline ends. Germline loops: CDR1 LNHDA, CDR2 SQIVND (reference sequence). This CDR3 contains 13 residues. The CDR3 sequence: CASSTTRSQPQHF. In DNA form, the CDR3 reads TGTGCCAGTAGTACCACACGTAGTCAGCCCCAGCATTTT.

The rearrangement joins TRBV11-1 to TRBJ1-1; D call uncertain. Germline V gene sequence: CDR1 SGHAT, CDR2 FQDESV (reference sequence). V lost 8 bases, J lost 0 bases, and 13 bases lay in between. CDR3 length: 14 amino acids. The CDR3 spells CASGDFRLNTEAFF. DNA of the CDR3: TGTGCCAGCGGGGATTTCAGATTGAACACTGAAGCTTTCTTT.

This sequence joins TRBV27 and TRBJ2-3; tentatively, D is TRBD1 (6 bases). V dropped 4 bases and J dropped 2 bases, with 10 bases sitting between them. There are 14 residues in the CDR3. Germline CDR1 MNHEY, CDR2 SMNVEV (reference sequence). The CDR3 loop is CASSSGQPTDTQYF. For the CDR3, the DNA is TGTGCCAGCAGTTCCGGACAGCCCACAGATACGCAGTATTTT.

The J gene is TRBJ2-7, the V gene TRBV19; TRBD2 matches at 8 bases. The trim removed 3 bases at V and 4 bases at J, leaving 11 bases unmatched. In germline, CDR1 is LNHDA, CDR2 SQIVND (reference sequence). This CDR3 is built from 16 residues. The CDR3 coding sequence is TGTGCCAGTAGTATCTCGAGAAGCGGGAGACAATACGAGCAGTACTTC. Amino acid sequence: CASSISRSGRQYEQYF.

V gene TRBV25-1 combines with J gene TRBJ1-5, with 9 bases identical to TRBD1. Per germline, CDR1 MGHDK and CDR2 SYGVNS. V lost 6 bases, J lost 5 bases, and 2 bases stayed unmatched. The CDR3 sequence is 13 residues long. The CDR3 bases are TGTGCCAGCAGGGACAGGGGTGATCAGCCCCAGCATTTT. Protein product: CASRDRGDQPQHF.

The chain has TRBV6-5 and TRBJ1-4, with D possibly TRBD1 on 5 matching bases. CDR1 and CDR2 from the germline V gene are MNHEY and SVGAGI. Trimming left V 0 bases short and J 5 bases short, with 10 bases between. The CDR3 loop spans 15 amino acids. CDR3 nucleotide sequence: TGTGCCAGCAGTTACTCGGCAGGGCAAAATGAAAAACTGTTTTTT. The encoded protein is CASSYSAGQNEKLFF.

V gene TRBV4-3 combines with J gene TRBJ1-1, with D unclear. Germline V CDR1 and CDR2: LGHNA, YSLEER. This CDR3 region has 15 residues. V lost 2 bases, J lost 1 base, and 11 bases lay in between. Written as DNA, the CDR3 is TGCGCCAGCAGCCAATCCTCTACAAGGAACACTGAAGCTTTCTTT. It encodes CASSQSSTRNTEAFF.